This TCR beta chain was profiled in a study of T cells in localized non-small cell lung cancer. Study-wide findings and caveats: Adjacent lung held a median approximately 57 of the top 100 tumor clones.

Notes on this clone: Its antigen is undetermined.

Produced via immunoSEQ multiplex PCR; TCRdb's table is partial and in-frame only. The data show about 59,000 clones, about 89% seen once. CDR1 is SNHLY and CDR2 is FYNNEI in the germline V gene. V dropped 0 bases and J dropped 7 bases, with 15 bases sitting between them. CDR3 length: 16 amino acids. The chain links TRBV2 to TRBJ2-2; tentatively, D is TRBD1 (6 bases). The sequence was obtained from a man aged 40-75 years with stage I lung adenocarcinoma. The sample here was peripheral blood, taken before any cancer treatment. The CDR3 region has the DNA TGTGCCAGCAGTGAAGCCGGACAGAACTCCCACGGGGAGCTGTTTTTT. This translates into CASSEAGQNSHGELFF.